This TCR beta chain was sequenced for a study of T cell repertoires in cytomegalovirus infection. Looking at the study overall: It was the public TCR beta signatures that indicated both CMV infection and matching HLA type. Findings of the study overall: HLA-C-restricted CMV clonotypes gave the most frequent clonotype in two of eight donors. The study identified carriers of CMV plus the relevant HLA from cumulative public TCR beta family frequency.

In the case of this clonotype: As yet, its antigen is unknown.

The V gene lost 0 bases and the J gene lost 0 bases, with 15 bases spanning the gap. The CDR3 is 18 amino acids. Germline loops: CDR1 LGHNA, CDR2 YSLEER. TCRdb re-analysed the reads in MiXCR, keeping a single row per CDR3 protein. The sample has approximately 1,000,000 distinct CDR3 sequences; 31% are singletons. Sequences were derived from cultured CD8+ T cells from PBMCs, sampled from culture after CMV antigen stimulation. J is TRBJ2-1 and V is TRBV4-3; D remains ambiguous. The receptor was derived from a human donor in good health (CMV status not recorded). Some clones in this sample may be carry-over from other donors' samples. This chain's CDR3 is CASSQEVRFPSSYNEQFF. In DNA, the CDR3 is TGCGCCAGCAGCCAAGAAGTCCGGTTCCCAAGCTCCTACAATGAGCAGTTCTTC.